This T cell receptor beta chain was sequenced during a study of CD8+ T cells in alopecia areata. Points from the study as a whole: The study found tofacitinib significantly decreased scalp clonality and expanded CD8+ clones among the top 100.

Regarding this clone: Its target is not known.

With 2 bases clipped from V and 5 bases from J, the junction kept 4 bases outside the gene matches. Germline V gives CDR1 SGHTA, CDR2 FQGNSA. This CDR3 region has 14 residues. The sequencing template was cDNA reverse transcribed from extracted RNA. Libraries were prepared by immunoSEQ multiplex PCR; TCRdb keeps only in-frame clonotypes and omits some of them. This sample has just over 150,000 clones, with around 71% found just once. Indicated treatment: oral pan-JAK inhibitor, 5-10 mg twice daily. This specimen consisted of CD4+ T cells sorted from blood, obtained at week 4, from a patient treated with tofacitinib. This sequence was found in a human donor with alopecia areata. The V and J genes are TRBV7-2 and TRBJ2-5, with 8 bases identical to TRBD1. The CDR3 DNA follows: TGTGCCAGCAGCTTACAGGGGGCTGCGGAGACCCAGTACTTC. It translates to CASSLQGAAETQYF.